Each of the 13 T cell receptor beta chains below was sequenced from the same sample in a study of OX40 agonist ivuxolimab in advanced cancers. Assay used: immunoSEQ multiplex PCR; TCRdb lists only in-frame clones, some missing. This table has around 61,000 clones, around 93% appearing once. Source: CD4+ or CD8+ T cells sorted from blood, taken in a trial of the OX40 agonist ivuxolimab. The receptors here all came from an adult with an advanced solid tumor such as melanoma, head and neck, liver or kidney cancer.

The chain's CDR3 is CASSTTNTEAFF. CDR3 coding DNA: TGTGCCAGCAGTACAACGAACACTGAAGCTTTCTTT. The chain is built from TRBV6-5 and TRBJ1-1; D is unresolved. Germline V lookup: CDR1 MNHEY, CDR2 SVGAGI. Trimming shortened V by 5 bases and J by 1 base, and 5 bases separated the two germline ends. CDR3 length equals 12 residues.

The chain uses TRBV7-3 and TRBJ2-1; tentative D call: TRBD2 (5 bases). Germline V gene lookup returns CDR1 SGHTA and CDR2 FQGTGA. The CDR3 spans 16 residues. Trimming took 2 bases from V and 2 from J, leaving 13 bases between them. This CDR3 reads CASSLLVGAAYNEQFF. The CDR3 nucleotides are TGTGCCAGCAGCTTACTGGTGGGAGCGGCCTACAATGAGCAGTTCTTC.

CDR3 nucleotide sequence: TGTGCCAGCAGCCAACTACCAAACCCTGAAGCTTTCTTT. Translation gives CASSQLPNPEAFF. The chain has TRBV14 and TRBJ1-1; D not certain. Trimming removed 2 bases at V and 6 bases at J, with 10 bases between. Germline-derived CDR1 and CDR2 are SGHDN and FVKESK. There are 13 residues in the CDR3.

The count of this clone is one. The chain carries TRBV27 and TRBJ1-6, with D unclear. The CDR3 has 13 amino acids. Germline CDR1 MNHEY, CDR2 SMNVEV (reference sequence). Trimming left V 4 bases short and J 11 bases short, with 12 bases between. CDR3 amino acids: CASSSNSVTPLHF. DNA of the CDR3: TGTGCCAGCAGTTCAAATTCGGTTACACCCCTCCACTTT.

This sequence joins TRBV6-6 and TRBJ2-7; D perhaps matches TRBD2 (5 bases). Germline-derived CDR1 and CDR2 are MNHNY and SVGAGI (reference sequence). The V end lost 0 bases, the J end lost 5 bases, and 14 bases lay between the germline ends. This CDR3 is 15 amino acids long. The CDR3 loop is CASSYSGLRHNEQYV. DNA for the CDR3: TGTGCCAGCAGTTACTCTGGACTTAGGCATAACGAGCAGTACGTC.

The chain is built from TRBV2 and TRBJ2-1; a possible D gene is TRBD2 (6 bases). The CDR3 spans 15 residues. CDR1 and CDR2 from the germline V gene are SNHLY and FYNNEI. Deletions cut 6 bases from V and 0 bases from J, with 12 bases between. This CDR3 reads CASRTLADSYNEQFF. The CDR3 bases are TGTGCCAGCAGGACTTTAGCGGACTCCTACAATGAGCAGTTCTTC.

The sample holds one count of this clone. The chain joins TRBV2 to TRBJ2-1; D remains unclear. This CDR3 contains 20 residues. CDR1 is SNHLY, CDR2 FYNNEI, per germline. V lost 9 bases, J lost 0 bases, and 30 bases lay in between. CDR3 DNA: TGTGCCAGGGGTAAGGTTTGGGCCGCTCCCGGTTATAACTCCTACAATGAGCAGTTCTTC. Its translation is CARGKVWAAPGYNSYNEQFF. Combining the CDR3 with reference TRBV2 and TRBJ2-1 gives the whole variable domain EPEVTQTPSHQVTQMGQEVILRCVPISNHLYFYWYRQILGQKVEFLVSFYNNEISEKSEIFDDQFSVERPDGSNFTLKIRSTKLEDSAMYFCARGKVWAAPGYNSYNEQFFGPGTRLTVL.

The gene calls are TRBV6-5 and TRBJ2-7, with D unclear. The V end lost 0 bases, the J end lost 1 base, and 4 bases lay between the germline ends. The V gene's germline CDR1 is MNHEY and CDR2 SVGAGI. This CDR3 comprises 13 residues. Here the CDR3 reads CASSYSNSYEQYF. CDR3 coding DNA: TGTGCCAGCAGTTACTCGAATTCCTACGAGCAGTACTTC.

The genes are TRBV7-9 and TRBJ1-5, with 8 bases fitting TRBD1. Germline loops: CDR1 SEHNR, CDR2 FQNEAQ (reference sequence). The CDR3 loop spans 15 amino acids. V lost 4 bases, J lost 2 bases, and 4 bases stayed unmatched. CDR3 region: CASSSGQGRNQPQHF. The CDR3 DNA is TGTGCCAGCAGCTCCGGACAGGGCCGCAATCAGCCCCAGCATTTT.

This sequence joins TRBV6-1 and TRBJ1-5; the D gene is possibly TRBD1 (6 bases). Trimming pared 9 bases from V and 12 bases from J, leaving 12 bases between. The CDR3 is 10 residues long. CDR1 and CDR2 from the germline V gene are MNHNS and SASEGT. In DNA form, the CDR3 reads TGTGCCAGTGGGGGCCCGGTCCAGCATTTT. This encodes CASGGPVQHF.

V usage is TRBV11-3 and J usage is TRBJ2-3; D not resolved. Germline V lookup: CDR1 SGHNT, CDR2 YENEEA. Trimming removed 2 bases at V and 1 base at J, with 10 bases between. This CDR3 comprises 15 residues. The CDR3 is CASSLPPRGTDTQYF. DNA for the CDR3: TGTGCCAGCAGCTTACCGCCCCGGGGCACAGATACGCAGTATTTT.

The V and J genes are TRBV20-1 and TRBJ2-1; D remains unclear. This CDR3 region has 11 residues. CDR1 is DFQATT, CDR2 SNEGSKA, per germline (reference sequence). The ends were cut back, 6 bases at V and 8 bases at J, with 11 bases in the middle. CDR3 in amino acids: CSADFGYEQFF. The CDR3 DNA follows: TGCAGTGCGGATTTTGGCTATGAGCAGTTCTTC.

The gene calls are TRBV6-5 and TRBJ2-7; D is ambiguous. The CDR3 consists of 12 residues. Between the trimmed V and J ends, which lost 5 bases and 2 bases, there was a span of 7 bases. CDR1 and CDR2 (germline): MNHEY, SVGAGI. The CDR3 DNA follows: TGTGCCAGCAGTGACCACACCTACGAGCAGTACTTC. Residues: CASSDHTYEQYF.